The 11 T cell receptor beta chains given below trace back to one sample, sequenced in a study of T-cell reconstitution after alpha-beta-depleted transplantation in children. TCRbeta library construction was performed incorporating unique molecular identifiers. TCRdb ran MiXCR on the PCR reads and lists one entry per CDR3 protein. The sample yields fewer than 700,000 distinct CDR3 sequences, approximately 22% seen once. The source was PBMCs, mostly from graft donor cells, collected 360 days after TCRalphabeta/CD19-depleted stem cell transplant. Receptors were obtained from a boy younger than two who had a stem cell transplant for acute myeloid leukemia, so the T cells may come from the graft donor.

The gene calls are TRBV27 and TRBJ2-5; D unresolved. V lost 7 bases and J lost 5, with 17 bases in between. The CDR3 is 14 amino acids. Per germline, CDR1 MNHEY and CDR2 SMNVEV (reference sequence). This CDR3 reads CASTPSDKYETQYF. The CDR3 DNA reads as TGTGCCAGCACGCCATCCGACAAGTACGAGACCCAGTACTTC.

This clonotype has just a few counts. This chain links TRBV27 with TRBJ2-5; maybe TRBD2 (6 bases). CDR3 length: 14 residues. Germline loops: CDR1 MNHEY, CDR2 SMNVEV (reference sequence). With 2 bases removed from V and 7 bases from J, the gap between germline ends came to 14 bases. CDR3 sequence reads: CASSLSISGRTQYF. CDR3 in DNA: TGTGCCAGCAGTTTAAGTATTAGCGGCAGGACCCAGTACTTC.

The table lists this clonotype with many counts. The J gene is TRBJ1-4, the V gene TRBV6-5, with TRBD1 identical over 7 bases. This CDR3 comprises 12 residues. V shed 5 bases, J shed 10 bases, and the junction held 4 bases outside the gene matches. From germline, CDR1 is MNHEY and CDR2 SVGAGI. For the CDR3, the DNA is TGTGCCAGCAGTCCTCCAGGGGGAAAACTGTTTTTT. Amino acid sequence: CASSPPGGKLFF.

This clonotype was seen a single time. This rearrangement joins TRBV18 to TRBJ2-1; D is perhaps TRBD2 (5 bases). Germline values: CDR1 KGHSH, CDR2 LQKENI. V lost 4 bases and J 9 bases, leaving 10 bases between the germline ends. This CDR3 comprises 12 residues. CDR3 nucleotides: TGTGCCAGCTCACAACGGGGTGGTGAGCAGTTCTTC. Amino acids: CASSQRGGEQFF.

The sample holds many counts of this clonotype. The J gene is TRBJ2-6, the V gene TRBV13; D is unresolved. CDR3 length: 13 amino acids. The V gene's germline CDR1 is PRHDT and CDR2 FYEKMQ (reference sequence). V shed 0 bases and J shed 4 bases, with 1 base lying between them. The CDR3 DNA follows: TGTGCCAGCAGCTTAGGGGGGGCCAACGTCCTGACTTTC. Protein product: CASSLGGANVLTF.

The genes are TRBV20-1 and TRBJ2-1; 9 bases agree with TRBD2. The CDR3 has 20 residues. The germline V gene encodes CDR1 DFQATT and CDR2 SNEGSKA (reference sequence). V gave up 3 bases and J gave up 0 bases; unmatched junction bases: 18. The DNA for the CDR3 is TGCAGTGCTAGGCGCCTACCGGAGCGGGGGGAGTCGAGCTCCTACAATGAGCAGTTCTTC. Amino acid sequence: CSARRLPERGESSSYNEQFF.

This clonotype was counted a few times. The CDR3 spells CSVARVNTEAFF. DNA for the CDR3: TGCAGCGTTGCTCGGGTTAACACTGAAGCTTTCTTT. The chain employs TRBV29-1 and TRBJ1-1; D gene ambiguous. The CDR3 is 12 amino acids. Trimming stripped 4 bases from V and 2 bases from J, with 8 bases between. Germline CDR1 is SQVTM and CDR2 is ANQGSEA.

This clonotype was detected only a few times. CDR3 DNA sequence: TGTGCCAGCAGCGTAGGTCTAGCGGGGGGGCCCAATGAGCAGTTCTTC. Amino acid sequence: CASSVGLAGGPNEQFF. The rearrangement links TRBV9 to TRBJ2-1; 12 bases line up with TRBD2. This CDR3 has 16 residues. V gave up 0 bases and J gave up 6 bases; unmatched junction bases: 4. The V gene's germline CDR1 is SGDLS and CDR2 YYNGEE.

The V call is TRBV5-1, the J call TRBJ2-4; tentatively, D is TRBD1 or TRBD2 (5 bases each). V dropped 3 bases and J dropped 1 base, with 14 bases sitting between them. This CDR3 has 16 residues. CDR1 SGHRS and CDR2 YFSETQ come from the germline V gene. The CDR3 bases are TGCGCCAGCAGCTACGGACTCGGGGCGGCCAAAAACATTCAGTACTTC. Translated, it gives CASSYGLGAAKNIQYF.

The rearrangement links TRBV9 to TRBJ2-7; no definite D call. Trimming pared 4 bases from V and 3 bases from J, leaving 11 bases between. The CDR3 has 13 amino acids. CDR1 and CDR2 from the germline V gene are SGDLS and YYNGEE. Here the CDR3 reads CASSPPSGYEQYF. DNA of the CDR3: TGTGCCAGCAGCCCCCCCTCGGGCTACGAGCAGTACTTC.

The V and J genes are TRBV10-3 and TRBJ2-3, with D perhaps matching TRBD2 (6 bases). CDR3 size: 15 residues. CDR1 ENHRY and CDR2 SYGVKD come from the germline V gene. V was cut by 4 bases and J by 0 bases, with 11 bases left in between. The DNA of the CDR3 is TGTGCCATCAGTGGTACGGGGGAGAGCACAGATACGCAGTATTTT. The encoded protein is CAISGTGESTDTQYF.